The 8 T cell receptor beta chains listed next were all sequenced from one sample in a study of T cells after somatic rescue of genetic block. TCRdb keeps only in-frame clones here, not all; method: immunoSEQ multiplex PCR. The sample holds over 95,000 clones, just over 90% seen once. The sequencing input was peripheral blood mononuclear cells (PBMCs). These TCRs come from a woman under 30.

This clone was found a few times. This chain's CDR3 is CASSLGSGTTSTDTQYF. The DNA for the CDR3 is TGTGCCAGCAGCTTAGGTAGCGGGACTACCAGCACAGATACGCAGTATTTT. The genes are TRBV7-2 and TRBJ2-3, with 8 bases identical to TRBD2. The CDR3 sequence is 17 residues long. The V gene end was trimmed by 1 base and the J gene end by 0 bases; junction bases not matched to a gene: 6. CDR1 and CDR2 (germline): SGHTA, FQGNSA.

This chain joins TRBV21-1 and TRBJ2-4. TRBV21-1 is a pseudogene. The CDR3 covers 17 residues. CDR3 nucleotides: TGTGCCAGTACCGCGGGATTGGGGGGCCTAGCCAAAAACATTCAGTACTTC. Translated, it gives CASTAGLGGLAKNIQYF.

The CDR3 coding sequence is TGTGCCAGCAGCTCCCAGGGGAGCACTAATGAAAAACTGTTTTTT. It codes for CASSSQGSTNEKLFF. The rearrangement links TRBV7-9 to TRBJ1-4; D is possibly TRBD1 (6 bases). Per the germline V gene, CDR1 is SEHNR and CDR2 is FQNEAQ (reference sequence). V lost 4 bases and J lost 2, with 11 bases in between. There are 15 residues in the CDR3.

This clone was seen once. The genes are TRBV2 and TRBJ2-7, with 9 bases identical to TRBD1. V shed 6 bases, J shed 5 bases, and the junction held 8 bases outside the gene matches. Germline V gene data show CDR1 as SNHLY and CDR2 as FYNNEI. The CDR3 contains 14 residues. CDR3 loop: CASSLGTGRNEQYF. The CDR3 nucleotides are TGTGCCAGCAGCCTGGGGACAGGGAGAAACGAGCAGTACTTC.

This chain joins TRBV6-6 and TRBJ1-4, with 7 bases that match TRBD1. The V and J ends lost 5 bases and 0 bases, in that order; junction bases with no gene match: 6. This CDR3 spans 16 amino acids. The germline CDR1 and CDR2 sequences are MNHNY and SVGAGI (reference sequence). The chain's CDR3 is CASSAGTATTNEKLFF. In nucleotides, the CDR3 is TGTGCCAGCAGTGCAGGGACAGCTACAACTAATGAAAAACTGTTTTTT.

This clone was seen only once. The chain couples TRBV28 to TRBJ1-2; 7 bases agree with TRBD1. CDR3 length: 16 residues. V shed 2 bases, J shed 3 bases, and the junction held 9 bases outside the gene matches. Germline CDR1 and CDR2: MDHEN and SYDVKM. The DNA for the CDR3 is TGTGCCAGCAGTTTACCGCCATCCGGGACAGACTATGGCTACACCTTC. This encodes CASSLPPSGTDYGYTF.

The CDR3 region is CASSFDQYFGNTIYF. The CDR3 coding sequence is TGTGCCAGCAGCTTTGATCAGTATTTTGGAAACACCATATATTTT. This sequence joins TRBV7-2 and TRBJ1-3; D gene ambiguous. The CDR3 sequence is 15 residues long. Trimming cost V 3 bases and J 3 bases, with 12 bases left between them. Germline V gene data show CDR1 as SGHTA and CDR2 as FQGNSA.

The V and J genes are TRBV18 and TRBJ1-2; 8 bases fit TRBD1. This CDR3 region has 15 residues. From germline, CDR1 is KGHSH and CDR2 LQKENI. The V gene end was trimmed by 3 bases and the J gene end by 6 bases; junction bases not matched to a gene: 9. The CDR3 DNA sequence: TGTGCCAGCTCACCTCTCGACAGGGGAGTTGATGGCTACACCTTC. Its protein product is CASSPLDRGVDGYTF.